The 26 T cell receptor beta chains in this list originate from one sample, sequenced in a study of T cells in Graves' hyperthyroidism and ophthalmopathy (dated by TCRdb to the late 2010s). Library prep was done by multiplex PCR. TCRdb names Illumina HiSeq 2000 as the instrument used. TCR beta CDR3 regions were amplified from RNA transcripts. For the first round of RT-PCR on the TCR CDR3, the HTBI primer set was used together with the Qiagen OneStep RT-PCR kit. In TCRdb, the public reads were trimmed at Q25 with fastp and aligned with MiXCR, with productive beta chains retained. Rows with one shared CDR3 protein collapse into an entry with the most common genes and DNA. This sample comprises 660,000 or so distinct CDR3 sequences, roughly 20% of them detected only once. The top ten clonotypes cover 30% to 40% of the sample. Sample: blood. Receptor source: a man aged 30 to 45 with Graves' ophthalmopathy.

This clonotype was counted ten times or more. J is TRBJ1-1 and V is TRBV28; D gene uncertain. Trimming left V 5 bases short and J 1 base short, with 14 bases between. In germline, CDR1 is MDHEN, CDR2 SYDVKM. The CDR3 is made up of 15 amino acids. CDR3 nucleotides: TGTGCCAGCAGTGCCCACGGGGTGAGGAACACTGAAGCTTTCTTT. Its translation: CASSAHGVRNTEAFF.

J is TRBJ1-6 and V is TRBV10-3; tentative D call: TRBD1 (6 bases). Germline CDR1 ENHRY, CDR2 SYGVKD. The CDR3 has 13 residues. The CDR3 region is CASIRDTNSPLHF. The CDR3 DNA follows: TGTGCTTCAATTCGGGACACTAATTCACCCCTCCACTTT.

V gene TRBV7-2 combines with J gene TRBJ1-2; 9 bases align to TRBD1. The CDR3 contains 14 residues. Germline V CDR1 and CDR2: SGHTA, FQGNSA. Trimming cost V 4 bases and J 8 bases; bases outside gene matches: 8. The CDR3 DNA follows: TGTGCCAGCAGCTCGGGACAGGGAAGTGGCGGCTACACCTTC. Protein sequence: CASSSGQGSGGYTF. The full variable domain, its missing parts supplied by reference TRBV7-2 and TRBJ1-2, is GAGVSQSPSNKVTEKGKDVELRCDPISGHTALYWYRQSLGQGLEFLIYFQGNSAPDKSGLPSDRFSAERTGGSVSTLTIQRTQQEDSAVYLCASSSGQGSGGYTFGSGTRLTVV.

This clonotype was observed a few times. The chain is built from TRBV30 and TRBJ2-7; D is uncertain. CDR1 and CDR2 (germline): GTSNPN, SVGIG (reference sequence). The ends were cut back, 0 bases at V and 3 bases at J, with 9 bases in the middle. This CDR3 region has 13 residues. Here the CDR3 reads CAWSVGQFYEQYF. CDR3 nucleotide sequence: TGTGCCTGGAGTGTAGGCCAGTTCTACGAGCAGTACTTC.

This clonotype was counted between two and nine times. The chain combines TRBV6-1 with TRBJ1-5; tentatively, D is TRBD1 (5 bases). The CDR3 covers 15 residues. V lost 4 bases and J lost 5, with 15 bases in between. Germline V gene lookup returns CDR1 MNHNS and CDR2 SASEGT. This chain's CDR3 is CASSGRGVTDQPQHF. CDR3 in DNA: TGTGCCAGCAGTGGCAGAGGGGTCACTGATCAGCCCCAGCATTTT.

Comment on this clonotype: A read error may explain this, as a much larger clone is one base away. The chain recombines TRBV11-2 with TRBJ2-7, with D possibly being TRBD1 (6 bases). Germline V lookup: CDR1 SGHAT, CDR2 FQNNGV. The CDR3 spans 16 residues. This CDR3 is CASSLLIGTTHYERYF. CDR3 bases: TGTGCCAGCAGCCTTCTGATTGGGACAACTCACTACGAGCGGTACTTC. Variable domain in full (rest from reference TRBV11-2 and TRBJ2-7): EAGVAQSPRYKIIEKRQSVAFWCNPISGHATLYWYQQILGQGPKLLIQFQNNGVVDDSQLPKDRFSAERLKGVDSTLKIQPAKLEDSAVYLCASSLLIGTTHYERYFGPGTRLTVT.

In its sample, this clonotype was seen many times. The V call is TRBV7-9, the J call TRBJ2-3; 8 nucleotides line up with TRBD2. The CDR3 has 13 amino acids. The germline CDR1 and CDR2 sequences are SEHNR and FQNEAQ (reference sequence). V lost 1 base, J lost 9 bases, and 3 bases stayed unmatched. CDR3 amino acids: CASSLVAGHTQYF. CDR3 bases: TGTGCCAGCAGCTTAGTAGCGGGGCACACGCAGTATTTT.

The chain combines TRBV28 with TRBJ1-2, with a possible D match to TRBD1 (5 bases). CDR3 length: 12 amino acids. Trimming took 9 bases from V and 0 from J, leaving 8 bases between them. The germline V gene has CDR1 MDHEN and CDR2 SYDVKM. The CDR3 reads CASRQTNYGYTF. CDR3 nucleotides: TGTGCCAGTAGACAGACTAACTATGGCTACACCTTC.

The chain joins TRBV6-1 to TRBJ1-1; 8 nucleotides line up with TRBD1. Germline V gives CDR1 MNHNS, CDR2 SASEGT. Losses at the gene ends were 4 bases for V and 2 bases for J; bases not matched to a gene: 3. This CDR3 spans 14 amino acids. For the CDR3, the DNA is TGTGCCAGCAGTGTAACAGGGGGAAACACTGAAGCTTTCTTT. Translating gives CASSVTGGNTEAFF.

This clonotype was seen more than once but under ten times. This chain connects TRBV9 to TRBJ1-5, with a possible D match to TRBD1 (6 bases). Trimming took off 4 bases at V and 7 bases at J, with 15 bases between the two ends. CDR1 is SGDLS, CDR2 YYNGEE, per germline. This CDR3 comprises 14 residues. CDR3 sequence: CASSPSGGGQPQHF. As DNA, the CDR3 is TGTGCCAGCAGCCCCTCTGGGGGCGGCCAGCCCCAGCATTTT.

A few counts support this clonotype. The chain carries TRBV27 and TRBJ2-7, with 8 positions matching TRBD2. CDR1 MNHEY and CDR2 SMNVEV come from the germline V gene (reference sequence). V was clipped by 11 bases and J by 0 bases; unmatched bases: 12. The CDR3 contains 15 residues. This chain's CDR3 is CAGPREGPPSYEQYF. In DNA, the CDR3 is TGTGCCGGTCCCCGGGAGGGGCCCCCCTCCTACGAGCAGTACTTC.

This clonotype was seen many times. The DNA of the CDR3 is TGTGCCAGCAGTTTACGGGGGGAGGCGAACACTGAAGCTTTCTTT. This encodes CASSLRGEANTEAFF. The chain joins TRBV28 to TRBJ1-1; D possibly corresponds to TRBD1 (5 bases). V shed 2 bases and J shed 1 base, with 11 bases lying between them. The CDR3 extends over 15 amino acids. Germline assignment: CDR1 MDHEN and CDR2 SYDVKM.

This clonotype was seen repeatedly, ten times or more. The J gene is TRBJ2-1, the V gene TRBV5-1; either TRBD1 or TRBD2 may fit D (6 bases each). Trimming left V 1 base short and J 10 bases short, with 18 bases between. This CDR3 is 15 amino acids long. The germline V gene encodes CDR1 SGHRS and CDR2 YFSETQ. CDR3 nucleotides: TGCGCCAGCAGCTTGATCCAGCTTGAAGGGGGGGAGCAGTTCTTC. Translated: CASSLIQLEGGEQFF.

This sequence joins TRBV15 and TRBJ2-7; 11 bases are shared with TRBD2. J was trimmed by 7 bases and V by 3 bases; bases with no gene match: 5. This CDR3 comprises 14 residues. Germline V gene sequence: CDR1 LNHNV, CDR2 YYDKDF (reference sequence). CDR3 coding DNA: TGTGCCACCAGCAGCCTAGCGGGAGGACGGGAGCAGTACTTC. This gives the protein CATSSLAGGREQYF. Combining the CDR3 with reference TRBV15 and TRBJ2-7 gives the whole variable domain DAMVIQNPRYQVTQFGKPVTLSCSQTLNHNVMYWYQQKSSQAPKLLFHYYDKDFNNEADTPDNFQSRRPNTSFCFLDIRSPGLGDTAMYLCATSSLAGGREQYFGPGTRLTVT.

CDR3 protein: CASSRSSSYNEQFF. The CDR3 DNA reads TGTGCCAGCAGCCGGAGTTCATCCTACAATGAGCAGTTCTTC. The rearrangement joins TRBV6-2 or TRBV6-3 to TRBJ2-1; D is uncertain. This CDR3 is built from 14 residues. In germline, CDR1 is MNHEY, CDR2 SVGEGT. Trimming took 6 bases from V and 1 from J, leaving 10 bases between them.

This clonotype was counted ten times or more. V and J are TRBV20-1 and TRBJ2-3; D gene uncertain. The CDR3 sequence is 11 residues long. Germline CDR1 DFQATT, CDR2 SNEGSKA (reference sequence). V was cut by 5 bases and J by 5 bases, with 8 bases left in between. Here the CDR3 DNA reads TGCAGTGCTCCTAGGGTAGATACGCAGTATTTT. It yields the protein CSAPRVDTQYF.

This clonotype was seen just once. This chain links TRBV29-1 with TRBJ2-3, with 9 bases matching TRBD2. Germline V lookup: CDR1 SQVTM, CDR2 ANQGSEA. The V gene end was trimmed by 8 bases and the J gene end by 4 bases; junction bases not matched to a gene: 4. The CDR3 covers 12 residues. In DNA, the CDR3 is TGCAGCTCGGGACTAGCAGCAGATACGCAGTATTTT. It yields the protein CSSGLAADTQYF.

The J gene is TRBJ1-1, the V gene TRBV6-1; D might be TRBD1 (5 bases). V lost 4 bases to trimming and J lost 4 bases, with 13 bases between them. This CDR3 region has 14 residues. Germline V lookup: CDR1 MNHNS, CDR2 SASEGT. CDR3 DNA: TGTGCCAGCAGTGTCGGGGCGATGACCACTGAAGCTTTCTTT. Encoded protein: CASSVGAMTTEAFF.

The rearrangement uses TRBV29-1 and TRBJ2-2, with TRBD1 matching 8 bases. Germline V gene lookup returns CDR1 SQVTM and CDR2 ANQGSEA. The CDR3 covers 13 residues. Unmatched junction bases numbered 5, after V lost 7 bases and J lost 4 bases. The DNA for the CDR3 is TGCAGCGGTCGGACAGGGAGCACCGGGGAGCTGTTTTTT. Its translation is CSGRTGSTGELFF.

This clonotype was seen repeatedly, ten times or more. The J gene is TRBJ1-1, the V gene TRBV4-1; the D is unclear. The CDR3 loop spans 15 amino acids. Germline CDR1 MGHRA, CDR2 YSYEKL. V was shortened by 2 bases and J by 2 bases, with 12 bases between the two germline ends. CDR3 sequence: CASSQSQAGNTEAFF. The CDR3 DNA reads TGCGCCAGCAGCCAAAGCCAAGCAGGCAACACTGAAGCTTTCTTT.

The chain is built from TRBV19 and TRBJ2-5, with 7 nucleotides matching TRBD1. CDR3 length: 14 residues. Trimming cost V 8 bases and J 3 bases; bases outside gene matches: 9. CDR1 is LNHDA, CDR2 SQIVND, per germline (reference sequence). CDR3 nucleotides: TGTGCCAGTTCTGAGGGGGCAGGGGAAGAGACCCAGTACTTC. Its protein is CASSEGAGEETQYF.

The V and J genes are TRBV7-6 and TRBJ2-1, with TRBD2 matching over 16 bases. Germline CDR1 reads SGHVS; CDR2 reads FNYEAQ. V shed 5 bases and J 3 bases; nucleotides not matched to a gene: 19. This CDR3 region has 22 residues. CDR3 protein: CASSKNRLYGTSGRAVYNEQFF. In DNA form, the CDR3 reads TGTGCCAGCAGCAAAAACAGGTTATACGGGACTAGCGGGAGGGCCGTCTACAATGAGCAGTTCTTC.

The J gene is TRBJ2-1, the V gene TRBV20-1; 13 bases map to TRBD2. J gave up 3 bases and V 2 bases, and 16 bases lay outside the gene matches. This CDR3 has 20 residues. Per the germline V gene, CDR1 is DFQATT and CDR2 is SNEGSKA (reference sequence). The CDR3 here is CSARPRGGRTSGSGYNEQFF. The CDR3 nucleotides are TGCAGTGCTAGACCTCGAGGGGGCAGGACTAGCGGGAGTGGCTACAATGAGCAGTTCTTC.

This clonotype appeared a single time. With a much larger clone just one base away, this may be a read error. The chain uses TRBV5-1 and TRBJ1-1; 8 bases agree with TRBD1. The CDR3 totals 15 residues. Losses at the gene ends were 4 bases for V and 1 base for J; bases not matched to a gene: 6. Germline assignment: CDR1 SGHRS and CDR2 YFSETQ. The CDR3 here is CASSPRQGTNTEAFF. The DNA for the CDR3 is TGCGCCAGCAGCCCACGACAGGGGACGAACACTGAAGCTTTCTTT.

V is TRBV20-1 and J is TRBJ2-2; possible D gene TRBD2, 6 bases. The CDR3 has 15 residues. V lost 6 bases, J lost 9 bases, and 23 bases lay in between. Germline CDR1 is DFQATT and CDR2 is SNEGSKA (reference sequence). In DNA, the CDR3 is TGCAGTGCCTTGTTTGTGGGGAGGCCTAGCCGGGAGCTGTTTTTT. Protein: CSALFVGRPSRELFF.

This clonotype was counted at least ten times. This rearrangement joins TRBV7-9 to TRBJ2-7; no clear D gene. Germline V gene lookup returns CDR1 SEHNR and CDR2 FQNEAQ (reference sequence). There are 12 residues in the CDR3. V was pared by 5 bases and J by 5 bases, with 10 bases between. The CDR3 spells CASSKLGNEQYF. The CDR3 DNA reads as TGTGCCAGCAGCAAATTAGGGAACGAGCAGTACTTC.